This note documents a single T cell receptor beta chain sequence. This sample was taken from a study of blood T cell repertoires in COVID-19. Study-wide background: COVID-19 samples, acute and convalescent, were from the United States, Italy and Spain. PBMCs, B-cell-depleted T cells, or T cells provided the cDNA or gDNA that made up the material.

In the authors' workflow: Estimation of nucleated cell counts relied on the amplification of reference gene primers. The protocol was immunoSEQ multiplex PCR, while the TCRdb copy is restricted to in-frame clones and leaves out a portion. V and J calls and clone size are those listed in that table; D and trimming were worked out from the DNA. In the table there are roughly 100,000 clones, approximately 87% of which are singletons. Sequenced input: peripheral blood. The source is a man aged 50 to 60 with acute or convalescent COVID-19.

CDR3: CASSELTGRNSPLHF. CDR3 nucleotides: TGTGCCAGCAGCGAGTTGACAGGCAGGAATTCACCCCTCCACTTT. The J gene is TRBJ1-6, the V gene TRBV6-4; D might be TRBD1 (6 bases). Trimming cost V 6 bases and J 7 bases, with 16 bases left between them. The CDR3 length is 15 residues. In germline, CDR1 is MRHNA, CDR2 SNTAGT.